These T cell receptor beta chains were read from a single sample in a study of T cell responses to AZD1222 COVID-19 vaccine. The assay was immunoSEQ multiplex PCR, and TCRdb's table has in-frame clones only and misses some. The profile covers about 120,000 clones, with over 85% appearing a single time and 3.5% to 5% taken by the ten largest. The specimen comprised peripheral blood, sampled on day 0 of AZD1222 vaccination. These TCRs come from an adult in good health. CDR3s include the opening cysteine and the closing phenylalanine or tryptophan. Fields, in order: V gene, D gene, J gene, clone size, CDR3 protein, CDR3 DNA. The D gene is left open where the match is weak. The size field is filled for only some rows; it gives once, few, many or a size class.

v_call: TRBV29-1; d_call: -; j_call: TRBJ1-3; clone_size: -; cdr3_aa: CSVEGAGNTIYF; cdr3_nt: TGCAGCGTTGAGGGGGCTGGAAACACCATATATTTT
v_call: TRBV5-6; d_call: TRBD1; j_call: TRBJ1-2; clone_size: -; cdr3_aa: CASSLGQGANYGYTF; cdr3_nt: TGTGCCAGCAGCCTTGGACAGGGGGCTAACTATGGCTACACCTTC
v_call: TRBV4-1; d_call: -; j_call: TRBJ2-2; clone_size: -; cdr3_aa: CASSYIGADTGELFF; cdr3_nt: TGCGCCAGCAGCTACATCGGGGCAGACACCGGGGAGCTGTTTTTT
v_call: TRBV5-1; d_call: TRBD2; j_call: TRBJ2-1; clone_size: -; cdr3_aa: CASSLVPSGGAREQFF; cdr3_nt: TGCGCCAGCAGCTTGGTTCCTAGCGGGGGGGCTAGGGAGCAGTTCTTC
v_call: TRBV2; d_call: -; j_call: TRBJ1-1; clone_size: -; cdr3_aa: CASSLRGDPNTEAFF; cdr3_nt: TGTGCCAGCAGTCTACGGGGCGATCCTAACACTGAAGCTTTCTTT
v_call: TRBV30; d_call: TRBD1; j_call: TRBJ1-2; clone_size: -; cdr3_aa: CAWRKRRGQGDGYTF; cdr3_nt: TGTGCCTGGAGGAAACGCAGGGGGCAAGGGGATGGCTACACCTTC
v_call: TRBV6-5; d_call: TRBD1; j_call: TRBJ2-2; clone_size: -; cdr3_aa: CASSYSQGANTGELFF; cdr3_nt: TGTGCCAGCAGTTACTCGCAGGGGGCGAACACCGGGGAGCTGTTTTTT
v_call: TRBV9; d_call: -; j_call: TRBJ2-3; clone_size: -; cdr3_aa: CASSGGSTDTQYF; cdr3_nt: TGTGCCAGCAGCGGGGGGAGCACAGATACGCAGTATTTT
v_call: TRBV19; d_call: -; j_call: TRBJ2-6; clone_size: -; cdr3_aa: CASSWFGEGANVLTF; cdr3_nt: TGTGCCAGTAGTTGGTTTGGGGAAGGAGCCAACGTCCTGACTTTC
v_call: TRBV10-1; d_call: TRBD1; j_call: TRBJ1-1; clone_size: -; cdr3_aa: CASRDPGQEGTEAFF; cdr3_nt: TGCGCCAGCAGAGACCCGGGACAGGAAGGCACTGAAGCTTTCTTT
v_call: TRBV7-6; d_call: TRBD1; j_call: TRBJ1-6; clone_size: -; cdr3_aa: CASSLWGQGNSPLHF; cdr3_nt: TGTGCCAGCAGCTTATGGGGACAGGGAAACTCACCCCTCCACTTT
v_call: TRBV2; d_call: -; j_call: TRBJ2-1; clone_size: -; cdr3_aa: CASSAGHYNEQFF; cdr3_nt: TGTGCCAGCAGTGCGGGACATTACAATGAGCAGTTCTTC
v_call: TRBV2; d_call: -; j_call: TRBJ1-5; clone_size: -; cdr3_aa: CASSEGAVGNQPQHF; cdr3_nt: TGTGCCAGCAGTGAGGGGGCCGTTGGCAATCAGCCCCAGCATTTT
v_call: TRBV28; d_call: -; j_call: TRBJ1-5; clone_size: -; cdr3_aa: CASHSGGESNQPQHF; cdr3_nt: TGTGCCAGTCACAGCGGGGGGGAAAGCAATCAGCCCCAGCATTTT
v_call: TRBV15; d_call: TRBD2; j_call: TRBJ2-7; clone_size: -; cdr3_aa: CATSARLAGASYEQYF; cdr3_nt: TGTGCCACCAGCGCTAGACTAGCGGGGGCCTCCTACGAGCAGTACTTC
v_call: TRBV2; d_call: TRBD1; j_call: TRBJ2-3; clone_size: -; cdr3_aa: CATGQGGTNTQYF; cdr3_nt: TGTGCCACGGGACAGGGGGGAACGAATACGCAGTATTTT
v_call: TRBV19; d_call: TRBD1; j_call: TRBJ1-5; clone_size: -; cdr3_aa: CASSVRQGQPQHF; cdr3_nt: TGTGCCAGTAGCGTTCGACAGGGTCAGCCCCAGCATTTT
v_call: TRBV28; d_call: TRBD2; j_call: TRBJ2-5; clone_size: once; cdr3_aa: CASTPSRGALETQYF; cdr3_nt: TGTGCCAGCACCCCGTCGCGGGGGGCCTTGGAGACCCAGTACTTC
v_call: TRBV3-1/TRBV3-2; d_call: -; j_call: TRBJ2-2; clone_size: once; cdr3_aa: CASSQDLSPNTGELFF; cdr3_nt: TGTGCCAGCAGCCAAGATTTATCCCCGAACACCGGGGAGCTGTTTTTT
v_call: TRBV12-3/TRBV12-4; d_call: -; j_call: TRBJ2-2; clone_size: -; cdr3_aa: CASSSSNSGELFF; cdr3_nt: TGTGCCAGCAGCTCGTCCAATTCCGGGGAGCTGTTTTTT
v_call: TRBV5-1; d_call: -; j_call: TRBJ1-2; clone_size: -; cdr3_aa: CASSPFQGDYGYTF; cdr3_nt: TGCGCCAGCAGCCCCTTCCAGGGAGACTATGGCTACACCTTC
v_call: TRBV6-5; d_call: -; j_call: TRBJ2-7; clone_size: -; cdr3_aa: CASSRTGYEQYF; cdr3_nt: TGTGCCAGCAGTCGGACCGGCTACGAGCAGTACTTC
v_call: TRBV5-1; d_call: -; j_call: TRBJ1-6; clone_size: -; cdr3_aa: CASSYRDGLF; cdr3_nt: TGCGCCAGCAGCTACCGGGACGGGCTATTT
v_call: TRBV30; d_call: -; j_call: TRBJ1-1; clone_size: -; cdr3_aa: CACNRFMNTEAFF; cdr3_nt: TGTGCCTGTAACAGATTCATGAACACTGAAGCTTTCTTT
v_call: TRBV6-6; d_call: -; j_call: TRBJ2-2; clone_size: -; cdr3_aa: CASSPRFHASNTGELFF; cdr3_nt: TGTGCCAGCAGTCCGAGGTTCCACGCCTCGAACACCGGGGAGCTGTTTTTT
v_call: TRBV5-8; d_call: -; j_call: TRBJ1-6; clone_size: -; cdr3_aa: CASSLLTGPYNSPLHF; cdr3_nt: TGTGCCAGCAGCTTGTTGACAGGACCTTATAATTCACCCCTCCACTTT
v_call: TRBV5-1; d_call: -; j_call: TRBJ2-3; clone_size: -; cdr3_aa: CASSLDLQVASTDTQYF; cdr3_nt: TGCGCCAGCAGCTTGGACTTGCAGGTGGCTAGCACAGATACGCAGTATTTT
v_call: TRBV6-5; d_call: -; j_call: TRBJ2-7; clone_size: -; cdr3_aa: CASSYSVAEISYEQYF; cdr3_nt: TGTGCCAGCAGTTACTCGGTAGCGGAGATCTCCTACGAGCAGTACTTC
v_call: TRBV5-1; d_call: TRBD1; j_call: TRBJ2-1; clone_size: -; cdr3_aa: CASSLTGGSYNEQFF; cdr3_nt: TGCGCCAGCAGCCTCACAGGGGGCTCCTACAATGAGCAGTTCTTC
v_call: TRBV4-1; d_call: -; j_call: TRBJ2-1; clone_size: -; cdr3_aa: CASSQDAAWEQFF; cdr3_nt: TGCGCCAGCAGCCAAGACGCGGCCTGGGAGCAGTTCTTC
v_call: TRBV6-5; d_call: TRBD2; j_call: TRBJ2-7; clone_size: -; cdr3_aa: CASSYAGGHYEQYF; cdr3_nt: TGTGCCAGCAGTTACGCGGGAGGGCACTACGAGCAGTACTTC
v_call: TRBV4-2; d_call: -; j_call: TRBJ2-1; clone_size: -; cdr3_aa: CASSLGLYNEQFF; cdr3_nt: TGTGCCAGCAGCCTCGGCCTTTACAATGAGCAGTTCTTC
v_call: TRBV19; d_call: -; j_call: TRBJ2-7; clone_size: -; cdr3_aa: CASSIGPGSSYEQYF; cdr3_nt: TGTGCCAGTAGTATAGGGCCAGGGTCGTCCTACGAGCAGTACTTC
v_call: TRBV28; d_call: -; j_call: TRBJ2-1; clone_size: -; cdr3_aa: CASSLPSTGTNEQFF; cdr3_nt: TGTGCCAGCAGTTTACCGTCGACCGGGACCAATGAGCAGTTCTTC
v_call: TRBV7-9; d_call: -; j_call: TRBJ2-3; clone_size: -; cdr3_aa: CASSLGTDTQYF; cdr3_nt: TGTGCCAGCAGCTTGGGCACAGATACGCAGTATTTT
v_call: TRBV14; d_call: TRBD1; j_call: TRBJ2-5; clone_size: once; cdr3_aa: CASSQVGQGARETQYF; cdr3_nt: TGTGCCAGCAGCCAAGTTGGACAGGGGGCGCGGGAGACCCAGTACTTC
v_call: TRBV15; d_call: TRBD1; j_call: TRBJ1-2; clone_size: -; cdr3_aa: CATRDRVSGYTF; cdr3_nt: TGTGCCACCAGGGACAGGGTCAGTGGCTACACCTTC
v_call: TRBV7-8; d_call: TRBD1; j_call: TRBJ1-3; clone_size: once; cdr3_aa: CASRPDRISGNTIYF; cdr3_nt: TGTGCCAGCAGACCGGACAGGATCTCTGGAAACACCATATATTTT
v_call: TRBV15; d_call: -; j_call: TRBJ1-1; clone_size: -; cdr3_aa: CATSRAQGTEPEAFF; cdr3_nt: TGTGCCACCAGCAGAGCTCAGGGGACGGAGCCTGAAGCTTTCTTT